This T cell receptor (beta chain) was identified in a study of blood T cell repertoires in COVID-19. Study-wide background: In each case, the material was cDNA or gDNA derived from T cells, B-cell-depleted T cells, or PBMCs.

Methods used by the authors: Estimation of nucleated cell counts was performed using reference gene primer amplification. TCRdb keeps only in-frame clones here, not all; method: immunoSEQ multiplex PCR. V, J and clone size are those of that table, while D and trimming were read from the DNA. The repertoire holds roughly 280,000 clones, with about 88% as singletons. The CDR3 is 13 amino acids. Germline CDR1 is KGHDR and CDR2 is SFDVKD. V lost 6 bases, J lost 7 bases, and 9 bases lay in between. Specimen: peripheral blood. The rearrangement uses TRBV24-1 and TRBJ1-6; D ambiguous. The TCR comes from a man aged 18-30 years with active or convalescent COVID-19. The CDR3 loop is CATSYQENSPLHF. As DNA, the CDR3 is TGTGCCACCAGTTATCAGGAAAATTCACCCCTCCACTTT.